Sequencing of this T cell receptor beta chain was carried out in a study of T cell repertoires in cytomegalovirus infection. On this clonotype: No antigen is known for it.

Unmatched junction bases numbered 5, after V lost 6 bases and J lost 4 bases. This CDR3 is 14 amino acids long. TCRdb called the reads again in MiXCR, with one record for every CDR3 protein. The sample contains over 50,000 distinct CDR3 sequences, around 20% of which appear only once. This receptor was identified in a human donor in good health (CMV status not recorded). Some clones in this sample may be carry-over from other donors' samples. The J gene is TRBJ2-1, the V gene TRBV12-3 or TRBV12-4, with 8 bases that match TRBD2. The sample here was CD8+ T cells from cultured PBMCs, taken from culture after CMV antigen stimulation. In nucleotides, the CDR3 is TGTGCCAGCAGCTCAGGACTAGCTTACAATGAGCAGTTCTTC. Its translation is CASSSGLAYNEQFF.